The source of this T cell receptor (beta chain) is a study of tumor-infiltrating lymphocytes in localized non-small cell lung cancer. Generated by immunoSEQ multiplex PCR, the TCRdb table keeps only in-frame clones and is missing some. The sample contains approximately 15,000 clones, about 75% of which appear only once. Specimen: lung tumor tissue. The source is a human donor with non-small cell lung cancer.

The CDR3, as DNA: TGTGCCAGCATCAGGGACAGGGAACTCTACAATGAGCAGTTCTTC. Translated, it gives CASIRDRELYNEQFF. V gene TRBV5-4 combines with J gene TRBJ2-1, with 9 nucleotides matching TRBD1. The CDR3 is 15 residues long. The V and J ends lost 6 bases and 3 bases, in that order; junction bases with no gene match: 7. Germline V CDR1 and CDR2: SGHNT, YYREEE (reference sequence).